The 30 T cell receptor beta chains given below trace back to one sample, sequenced in a study of T cell repertoires and HLA-DP antigens. Their antigens remain unidentified. Using immunoSEQ multiplex PCR, the repertoire was profiled, and TCRdb retains in-frame clones only, with some absent. The table records approximately 86,000 clones, approximately 86% of them present only once. The sequenced material came from CD4+ T cells from PBMCs. These receptors came from a man aged 50 or older in good health and CMV-seronegative.

The chain has TRBV9 and TRBJ2-5; TRBD1 matches 8 bases. CDR1 and CDR2 from the germline V gene are SGDLS and YYNGEE. The CDR3 runs to 16 residues. V lost 0 bases and J lost 5; bases outside the gene matches: 9. The CDR3 reads CASSVGVGQAGETQYF. For the CDR3, the DNA is TGTGCCAGCAGCGTAGGGGTGGGACAGGCGGGGGAGACCCAGTACTTC.

The chain joins TRBV5-1 to TRBJ2-5; D gene ambiguous. Trimming shortened V by 5 bases and J by 2 bases, and 7 bases separated the two germline ends. The CDR3 totals 12 residues. Germline CDR1 and CDR2: SGHRS and YFSETQ. The DNA for the CDR3 is TGCGCCAGCAGGGCTCTGCAAGAGACCCAGTACTTC. It codes for CASRALQETQYF.

DNA of the CDR3: TGCGCCAGCAGCCAAGATCTATCCAGGGGTGGCGAGCAGTACTTC. Translated, it gives CASSQDLSRGGEQYF. This sequence joins TRBV4-3 and TRBJ2-7; D possibly corresponds to TRBD1 (6 bases). Trimming took 0 bases from V and 6 from J, leaving 15 bases between them. This CDR3 is built from 15 residues. CDR1 LGHNA and CDR2 YSLEER come from the germline V gene.

The V call is TRBV5-5, the J call TRBJ1-2; possible D gene TRBD1, 5 bases. The CDR3 runs to 15 residues. The V and J ends lost 7 bases and 1 base respectively, with 17 bases between them. Per the germline V gene, CDR1 is SGHKS and CDR2 is YYEKEE (reference sequence). CDR3 DNA: TGTGCCAGCGGCCTAGGGGCGGAAGGTAACTATGGCTACACCTTC. Translation: CASGLGAEGNYGYTF.

There are a few counts of this clone. The rearrangement links TRBV5-1 to TRBJ1-2; 10 bases are a match to TRBD1. J lost 4 bases, V lost 2 bases, and 5 bases had no gene match. CDR1 is SGHRS and CDR2 is YFSETQ in the germline V gene. This CDR3 comprises 15 residues. The CDR3 sequence: CASSLSTGGLYGYTF. CDR3 DNA sequence: TGCGCCAGCAGCTTATCGACAGGGGGCCTCTATGGCTACACCTTC.

The chain carries TRBV6-5 and TRBJ1-1, with TRBD1 as a possible D gene (6 bases). CDR1 is MNHEY, CDR2 SVGAGI, per germline. V lost 5 bases to trimming and J lost 7 bases, with 14 bases between them. This CDR3 is built from 13 residues. The CDR3 region is CASSTPTGIEAFF. The CDR3 DNA follows: TGTGCCAGCAGTACCCCTACAGGGATTGAAGCTTTCTTT.

The CDR3 DNA is TGTGCCAGCTCACCACCTACGGGAGGCAAGACCCAGTACTTC. As protein: CASSPPTGGKTQYF. V usage is TRBV18 and J usage is TRBJ2-5; TRBD2 matches at 7 bases. V trimming: 0 bases; J trimming: 6 bases; junction bases outside the gene matches: 4. Germline CDR1 and CDR2: KGHSH and LQKENI. The CDR3 runs to 14 residues.

The chain has TRBV23-1 and TRBJ2-7; D may correspond to TRBD1 or TRBD2 (5 bases each). TRBV23-1 is reported as an ORF; its role is uncertain. This CDR3 contains 17 residues. V lost 0 bases to trimming and J lost 0 bases, with 15 bases between them. The CDR3 spells CASSQSSGTYSSYEQYF. The CDR3 DNA is TGCGCCAGCAGTCAATCTTCCGGGACGTACAGCTCCTACGAGCAGTACTTC.

The chain combines TRBV6-7 with TRBJ2-7, with TRBD1 as a possible D gene (5 bases). TRBV6-7 is classed as an ORF, of uncertain function. The CDR3 is made up of 15 amino acids. Trimming stripped 0 bases from V and 2 bases from J, with 11 bases between. CDR3 in DNA: TGTGCCAGCAGTTACTCTGTCAGGGCGACCTACGAGCAGTACTTC. Its protein is CASSYSVRATYEQYF.

The chain links TRBV7-2 to TRBJ1-4; D unclear. V was trimmed by 8 bases and J by 4 bases, leaving 11 bases between them. Germline CDR1 reads SGHTA; CDR2 reads FQGNSA. The CDR3 extends over 13 amino acids. DNA for the CDR3: TGTGCCAGCTCTAGGGCAGATAATGAAAAACTGTTTTTT. This encodes CASSRADNEKLFF.

This clone was detected a few times. V gene TRBV18 combines with J gene TRBJ2-5, with 7 bases fitting TRBD1. The ends lost 4 bases at V and 5 bases at J; junction bases unmatched: 7. The CDR3 spans 14 residues. The germline V gene encodes CDR1 KGHSH and CDR2 LQKENI. The CDR3 sequence: CASSQGQMPETQYF. Written as DNA, the CDR3 is TGTGCCAGCTCACAGGGACAGATGCCGGAGACCCAGTACTTC.

The rearrangement joins TRBV25-1 to TRBJ1-1, with TRBD1 matching over 10 bases. The germline gives CDR1 MGHDK, CDR2 SYGVNS. CDR3 size: 15 residues. The trim removed 9 bases at V and 5 bases at J, leaving 12 bases unmatched. The CDR3 loop reads CASTAGTGVRTEAFF. CDR3 in DNA: TGTGCCAGTACTGCCGGGACAGGGGTGAGAACTGAAGCTTTCTTT.

The rearrangement joins TRBV30 to TRBJ2-2; no clear D. There are 14 residues in the CDR3. Per germline, CDR1 GTSNPN and CDR2 SVGIG (reference sequence). Between the trimmed V and J ends, which lost 2 bases and 1 base, there was a span of 8 bases. CDR3 nucleotide sequence: TGTGCCTGGAGTTCCTTCCAGAACACCGGGGAGCTGTTTTTT. This sequence encodes CAWSSFQNTGELFF.

In this sample, this clone turned up a few times. In the same sample, other DNA sequences code for this CDR3. V usage is TRBV28 and J usage is TRBJ1-5; perhaps TRBD1 as D (5 bases). The germline gives CDR1 MDHEN, CDR2 SYDVKM. The germline V and J ends were trimmed by 5 bases and 1 base, with 15 bases remaining between them. This CDR3 spans 16 amino acids. This chain's CDR3 is CASSPGGRDSNQPQHF. As DNA, the CDR3 is TGTGCCAGCAGTCCTGGTGGACGGGACAGCAATCAGCCCCAGCATTTT.

The J gene is TRBJ2-7, the V gene TRBV27; 14 bases align to TRBD2. Germline values: CDR1 MNHEY, CDR2 SMNVEV (reference sequence). V shed 5 bases and J 6 bases; nucleotides not matched to a gene: 3. The CDR3 is made up of 14 amino acids. CDR3 bases: TGTGCCAGCAGTCGACTAGCGGGAGGGTCCGAGCAGTACTTC. This translates into CASSRLAGGSEQYF.

The chain employs TRBV28 and TRBJ2-3; the match to TRBD1 covers 9 bases. After removal of 3 bases from V and 4 bases from J, the junction contained 8 bases not matched to a gene. This CDR3 is built from 16 residues. The germline V gene has CDR1 MDHEN and CDR2 SYDVKM. The CDR3 DNA sequence: TGTGCCAGCAGTTTGACCCCCGGGACAGGGTCAGATACGCAGTATTTT. Protein sequence: CASSLTPGTGSDTQYF. The full variable domain, rest sourced from reference TRBV28 and TRBJ2-3, is DVKVTQSSRYLVKRTGEKVFLECVQDMDHENMFWYRQDPGLGLRLIYFSYDVKMKEKGDIPEGYSVSREKKERFSLILESASTNQTSMYLCASSLTPGTGSDTQYFGPGTRLTVL.

The J gene is TRBJ2-7, the V gene TRBV28; 14 positions agree with TRBD2. The CDR3 contains 16 residues. Looked up from germline, CDR1 is MDHEN and CDR2 is SYDVKM. V lost 6 bases, J lost 2 bases, and 6 bases stayed unmatched. Here the CDR3 DNA reads TGTGCCAGCAGGGGACTAGCGGGAGTTAGGGCCTACGAGCAGTACTTC. Protein sequence: CASRGLAGVRAYEQYF.

The chain links TRBV19 to TRBJ2-6, with D possibly TRBD1 on 6 matching bases. With 7 bases removed from V and 0 bases from J, the gap between germline ends came to 10 bases. The CDR3 has 15 residues. In germline, CDR1 is LNHDA, CDR2 SQIVND (reference sequence). DNA of the CDR3: TGTGCCAGTAACAACAGGGACTCTGGGGCCAACGTCCTGACTTTC. Its protein product is CASNNRDSGANVLTF.

The CDR3 loop is CASSLPRYNEQFF. CDR3 nucleotides: TGTGCCAGCAGCTTGCCACGCTACAATGAGCAGTTCTTC. The chain couples TRBV11-2 to TRBJ2-1; D is undetermined. CDR1 SGHAT and CDR2 FQNNGV come from the germline V gene. The V and J ends lost 3 bases and 3 bases respectively, with 6 bases between them. CDR3 length: 13 amino acids. Variable domain in full (rest from reference TRBV11-2 and TRBJ2-1): EAGVAQSPRYKIIEKRQSVAFWCNPISGHATLYWYQQILGQGPKLLIQFQNNGVVDDSQLPKDRFSAERLKGVDSTLKIQPAKLEDSAVYLCASSLPRYNEQFFGPGTRLTVL.

The chain combines TRBV19 with TRBJ1-5; 10 positions agree with TRBD1. With V trimmed by 7 bases and J by 2 bases, 5 bases remained unmatched. Germline loops: CDR1 LNHDA, CDR2 SQIVND (reference sequence). The CDR3 is made up of 15 amino acids. CDR3 bases: TGTGCCAGTAAGGACAGGGGGTTCGGCAATCAGCCCCAGCATTTT. It specifies CASKDRGFGNQPQHF. Based on the CDR3 plus reference TRBV19 and TRBJ1-5, the full variable domain is DGGITQSPKYLFRKEGQNVTLSCEQNLNHDAMYWYRQDPGQGLRLIYYSQIVNDFQKGDIAEGYSVSREKKESFPLTVTSAQKNPTAFYLCASKDRGFGNQPQHFGDGTRLSIL.

This clone was found a few times. V gene TRBV25-1 combines with J gene TRBJ2-3; D perhaps matches TRBD2 (6 bases). V was pared by 2 bases and J by 5 bases, with 14 bases between. Germline CDR1 and CDR2: MGHDK and SYGVNS. The length of the CDR3 is 15 residues. Here the CDR3 DNA reads TGTGCCAGCAGTGAACGGGAAAACGGGAGAGATACGCAGTATTTT. Its protein is CASSERENGRDTQYF.

V gene TRBV18 combines with J gene TRBJ2-1, with D unresolved. The CDR3 totals 15 residues. The germline V gene has CDR1 KGHSH and CDR2 LQKENI. V lost 2 bases to trimming and J lost 2 bases, with 10 bases between them. The CDR3 protein is CASSPGQRAYNEQFF. The CDR3 DNA reads as TGTGCCAGCTCACCAGGTCAGAGAGCCTACAATGAGCAGTTCTTC.

J is TRBJ2-3 and V is TRBV9, with 7 bases that match TRBD2. The CDR3 length is 16 residues. The trim removed 0 bases at V and 0 bases at J, leaving 4 bases unmatched. CDR1 SGDLS and CDR2 YYNGEE come from the germline V gene. For the CDR3, the DNA is TGTGCCAGCAGCGTAGGCCTAGCGGCTAGCACAGATACGCAGTATTTT. Its protein is CASSVGLAASTDTQYF.

The V gene is TRBV7-8, the J gene TRBJ1-6; D unclear. Germline lookup yields CDR1 SGHVS and CDR2 FQNEAQ. Between the trimmed V and J ends, which lost 1 base and 7 bases, there was a span of 8 bases. CDR3 size: 14 residues. The CDR3 sequence: CASSLGAKNSPLHF. DNA for the CDR3: TGTGCCAGCAGCTTAGGGGCGAAAAATTCACCCCTCCACTTT.

CDR3 amino acids: CASSVQGTTNGYTF. The CDR3 DNA follows: TGTGCCAGTAGCGTGCAGGGAACAACTAATGGCTACACCTTC. The chain recombines TRBV19 with TRBJ1-2; possible D gene TRBD1, 5 bases. V lost 6 bases to trimming and J lost 6 bases, with 17 bases between them. Germline CDR1 reads LNHDA; CDR2 reads SQIVND (reference sequence). The CDR3 is made up of 14 amino acids.

The rearrangement joins TRBV5-1 to TRBJ2-3, with 11 bases identical to TRBD2. Germline lookup yields CDR1 SGHRS and CDR2 YFSETQ. With 2 bases clipped from V and 3 bases from J, the junction kept 2 bases outside the gene matches. This CDR3 has 15 amino acids. CDR3 region: CASSLLAGGTDTQYF. As DNA, the CDR3 is TGCGCCAGCAGCTTATTAGCGGGAGGGACAGATACGCAGTATTTT.

This chain uses TRBV7-9 with TRBJ1-3; D possibly corresponds to TRBD1 (5 bases). Germline CDR1 is SEHNR and CDR2 is FQNEAQ (reference sequence). This CDR3 spans 13 amino acids. V lost 5 bases and J 4 bases, leaving 9 bases between the germline ends. The CDR3 nucleotides are TGTGCCAGCAGCCCATACAGGGGAAACACCATATATTTT. Translated: CASSPYRGNTIYF.

This clone was detected a few times. The chain uses TRBV10-3 and TRBJ2-1; 8 bases are shared with TRBD2. Germline V gives CDR1 ENHRY, CDR2 SYGVKD. Trimming took 10 bases from V and 1 from J; bases not matched to a gene: 12. The CDR3 loop spans 16 amino acids. This chain's CDR3 is CATLKGSGISYNEQFF. In nucleotides, the CDR3 is TGTGCCACCCTCAAAGGTAGCGGGATATCCTACAATGAGCAGTTCTTC.

This clone was detected only a few times. The rearrangement uses TRBV6-6 and TRBJ1-5; TRBD1 aligns across 10 bases. The V segment lost 7 bases and the J segment 7 bases; nucleotides outside the gene matches: 7. In germline, CDR1 is MNHNY, CDR2 SVGAGI (reference sequence). CDR3 length: 14 residues. The CDR3 DNA sequence: TGTGCCAGCAATCAGGACAGGGGGTACCAGCCCCAGCATTTT. This encodes CASNQDRGYQPQHF.

The rearrangement joins TRBV5-6 to TRBJ1-2; possibly TRBD1 for D (5 bases). The V end was cut by 0 bases, the J end by 1 base, with 13 bases between. Looked up from germline, CDR1 is SGHDT and CDR2 is YYEEEE. This CDR3 has 16 residues. This CDR3 reads CASSLGNRRINYGYTF. The DNA of the CDR3 is TGTGCCAGCAGCTTGGGTAACAGGAGAATTAACTATGGCTACACCTTC.